This T cell receptor beta chain came from a study of post-analysis software for immune sequencing data. Findings and caveats of the study: TRBV5-6, TRBV5-1 and TRBV20-1 belonged to a set of about five TRBV segments that were more frequent in patients than controls.

Germline V gene sequence: CDR1 LNHNV, CDR2 YYDKDF (reference sequence). The CDR3 has 13 amino acids. With 0 bases removed from V and 7 bases from J, the gap between germline ends came to 6 bases. Notes on this clonotype: Its antigen is not known.

Carried by the TCR beta cDNA libraries were unique molecular identifiers. TCRdb reanalysed the PCR reads using MiXCR and keeps one entry per CDR3 protein. Here the sample spans a few hundred thousand distinct CDR3 sequences, approximately 33% being singletons. The TCR sequence derives from a girl aged 5 to 17 with multiple sclerosis. This chain links TRBV15 with TRBJ1-4; the D is unclear. Sequenced sample: blood. The CDR3 sequence is CATSRDWIEKLFF. The CDR3 nucleotides are TGTGCCACCAGCAGAGATTGGATTGAAAAACTGTTTTTT.